A single sample gave rise to the 28 T cell receptor beta chains below, sequenced in a study of T cells in Graves' hyperthyroidism and ophthalmopathy. Authors of the study amplified TCR beta CDR3 regions from RNA transcripts. With the HTBI primer set, the TCR CDR3 went through a first round of RT-PCR. TCRdb re-called the multiplex PCR reads through MiXCR, storing one row per CDR3 protein. The sample lists hundreds of thousands of distinct CDR3 sequences, 22% occurring once. The source material was blood. The receptors derive from a man in his thirties or forties with Graves' ophthalmopathy.

The chain carries TRBV28 and TRBJ2-5; D is ambiguous. The CDR3 has 13 residues. Germline V gene data show CDR1 as MDHEN and CDR2 as SYDVKM. The germline V and J ends were trimmed by 5 bases and 3 bases, with 10 bases remaining between them. Written as DNA, the CDR3 is TGTGCCAGCAGTGGATACTTTAAAGAGACCCAGTACTTC. Translated, it gives CASSGYFKETQYF.

A few counts support this clonotype. The genes are TRBV5-1 and TRBJ2-1; tentative D call: TRBD1 (6 bases). Germline V gives CDR1 SGHRS, CDR2 YFSETQ. The CDR3 is 11 amino acids. V was trimmed by 5 bases and J by 7 bases, leaving 7 bases between them. The CDR3 reads CASRQGNEQFF. In DNA, the CDR3 is TGCGCCAGCAGACAGGGAAATGAGCAGTTCTTC.

This clonotype was counted only a few times. This could be a read error, since a much larger clone is one nucleotide away. The chain combines TRBV5-1 with TRBJ1-1; TRBD1 aligns across 7 bases. J was trimmed by 3 bases and V by 5 bases; bases with no gene match: 10. In germline, CDR1 is SGHRS, CDR2 YFSETQ. This CDR3 has 15 amino acids. The CDR3 nucleotides are TGCGCCAGCAGACTGACAGGGAGGATGGACACTGAAGCTTTCTTT. It encodes CASRLTGRMDTEAFF.

The sample holds many counts of this clonotype. This chain links TRBV7-3 with TRBJ1-2; D perhaps matches TRBD1 (5 bases). Trimming took 5 bases from V and 2 from J, leaving 12 bases between them. CDR1 is SGHTA, CDR2 FQGTGA, per germline. The CDR3 runs 14 residues. The CDR3 region is CASSASGQNYGYTF. DNA of the CDR3: TGTGCCAGCAGCGCCTCAGGGCAGAACTATGGCTACACCTTC.

In this sample, this clonotype turned up a few times. The gene calls are TRBV5-1 and TRBJ2-4; D might be TRBD1 (5 bases). Germline CDR1 and CDR2: SGHRS and YFSETQ. The CDR3 runs to 14 residues. Between the trimmed V and J ends, which lost 7 bases and 3 bases, there was a span of 14 bases. In DNA, the CDR3 is TGCGCCAGCGCCAGGGAATTGGGCAAAAACATTCAGTACTTC. Its translation: CASARELGKNIQYF. The whole variable domain, remainder taken from reference TRBV5-1 and TRBJ2-4, is KAGVTQTPRYLIKTRGQQVTLSCSPISGHRSVSWYQQTPGQGLQFLFEYFSETQRNKGNFPGRFSGRQFSNSRSEMNVSTLELGDSALYLCASARELGKNIQYFGAGTRLSVL.

V gene TRBV5-5 combines with J gene TRBJ2-2, with 9 bases that match TRBD1. V lost 5 bases, J lost 4 bases, and 3 bases stayed unmatched. CDR3 length: 14 residues. Germline CDR1 and CDR2: SGHKS and YYEKEE (reference sequence). CDR3 in amino acids: CASSMTGGTGELFF. In nucleotides, the CDR3 is TGTGCCAGCAGTATGACAGGGGGCACCGGGGAGCTGTTTTTT.

The gene calls are TRBV27 and TRBJ1-5; D is undetermined. Germline V gene data show CDR1 as MNHEY and CDR2 as SMNVEV (reference sequence). The CDR3 is made up of 14 amino acids. V lost 3 bases to trimming and J lost 5 bases, with 11 bases between them. In nucleotides, the CDR3 is TGTGCCAGCAGTTTTCGGGAGGGTTATCAGCCCCAGCATTTT. This codes for CASSFREGYQPQHF.

This clonotype appeared a few times. This chain uses TRBV7-2 with TRBJ2-1; 7 nucleotides align to TRBD2. Germline CDR1 is SGHTA and CDR2 is FQGNSA. The CDR3 is 14 residues long. Germline trimming cut 4 bases from V and 1 base from J; bases unmatched to any gene: 1. In nucleotides, the CDR3 is TGTGCCAGCAGCTCGGGACTATCCTACAATGAGCAGTTCTTC. Translating it yields CASSSGLSYNEQFF.

This clonotype was found many times. V and J are TRBV3-1 and TRBJ1-2, with D perhaps TRBD1 (5 bases). The germline gives CDR1 LGHDT, CDR2 YNNKEL (reference sequence). The V end lost 2 bases, the J end lost 4 bases, and 14 bases lay between the germline ends. This CDR3 contains 15 residues. DNA for the CDR3: TGTGCCAGCAGCCAATATTCCCGGGACGTCTATGGCTACACCTTC. It is translated as CASSQYSRDVYGYTF.

V is TRBV18 and J is TRBJ1-1; 10 nucleotides line up with TRBD1. Germline trimming cut 5 bases from V and 1 base from J; bases unmatched to any gene: 4. This CDR3 spans 15 amino acids. Looked up from germline, CDR1 is KGHSH and CDR2 is LQKENI. The DNA for the CDR3 is TGTGCCAGCTCATCTCGGGACAGGGGGAACACTGAAGCTTTCTTT. Its translation is CASSSRDRGNTEAFF.

The table lists this clonotype with a few counts. The chain combines TRBV5-1 with TRBJ2-2; D gene ambiguous. Germline V gene data show CDR1 as SGHRS and CDR2 as YFSETQ. CDR3 length: 14 amino acids. V dropped 4 bases and J dropped 4 bases, with 11 bases sitting between them. The CDR3 DNA is TGCGCCAGCAGCCCAACCGTTGGCACCGGGGAGCTGTTTTTT. Translation: CASSPTVGTGELFF. The variable domain in full, completed from reference TRBV5-1 and TRBJ2-2, reads KAGVTQTPRYLIKTRGQQVTLSCSPISGHRSVSWYQQTPGQGLQFLFEYFSETQRNKGNFPGRFSGRQFSNSRSEMNVSTLELGDSALYLCASSPTVGTGELFFGEGSRLTVL.

The V call is TRBV5-8, the J call TRBJ1-1, with D hard to call. V lost 1 base, J lost 0 bases, and 4 bases lay in between. Germline V gene sequence: CDR1 SGHTS, CDR2 YDEGEE. CDR3 size: 13 residues. For the CDR3, the DNA is TGTGCCAGCAGCTTGAAGATGAACACTGAAGCTTTCTTT. This gives the protein CASSLKMNTEAFF.

Written as DNA, the CDR3 is TGTGCCAGTAGGACACTAGCGGGAGACGGGGAGCTGTTTTTT. It yields the protein CASRTLAGDGELFF. The chain is built from TRBV19 and TRBJ2-2; 11 nucleotides match TRBD2. Germline V CDR1 and CDR2: LNHDA, SQIVND (reference sequence). The CDR3 contains 14 residues. The V segment lost 6 bases and the J segment 7 bases; nucleotides outside the gene matches: 4.

This clonotype was recorded many times. The V and J genes are TRBV30 and TRBJ2-3; a possible D gene is TRBD2 (6 bases). CDR3 length equals 15 residues. With 5 bases removed from V and 4 bases from J, the gap between germline ends came to 19 bases. CDR1 and CDR2 from the germline V gene are GTSNPN and SVGIG (reference sequence). The CDR3 region has the DNA TGTGCCTGGGGACGGCAGGGCGGGGAGGCAGATACGCAGTATTTT. It is translated as CAWGRQGGEADTQYF.

The chain employs TRBV6-1 and TRBJ2-5; 11 bases are a match to TRBD2. The CDR3 totals 15 residues. Per germline, CDR1 MNHNS and CDR2 SASEGT. V was clipped by 6 bases and J by 2 bases; unmatched bases: 5. The CDR3: CASRAVAGGQETQYF. CDR3 bases: TGTGCCAGCAGAGCCGTAGCGGGAGGGCAAGAGACCCAGTACTTC.

The chain carries TRBV10-2 and TRBJ1-5; the D gene is possibly TRBD1 (5 bases). The CDR3 consists of 13 residues. Germline V CDR1 and CDR2: WSHSY, SAAADI. Trimming took off 3 bases at V and 7 bases at J, with 10 bases between the two ends. The CDR3 region has the DNA TGCGCCAGCAGTGACAGGTGGGACCAGCCCCAGCATTTT. Translation gives CASSDRWDQPQHF.

The chain couples TRBV20-1 to TRBJ1-1, with D maybe TRBD1 (5 bases). The V gene lost 5 bases and the J gene lost 6 bases, with 16 bases spanning the gap. Germline CDR1 reads DFQATT; CDR2 reads SNEGSKA (reference sequence). This CDR3 comprises 13 residues. This chain's CDR3 is CSAGPGPRAEAFF. The CDR3 DNA follows: TGCAGTGCTGGTCCGGGCCCCAGGGCTGAAGCTTTCTTT.

The gene calls are TRBV12-3 or TRBV12-4 and TRBJ2-3; D may be TRBD1 (5 bases). Trimming pared 4 bases from V and 1 base from J, leaving 9 bases between. The CDR3 extends over 14 amino acids. CDR3 sequence reads: CASSYRFGTDTQYF. As DNA, the CDR3 is TGTGCCAGCAGTTACAGGTTCGGCACAGATACGCAGTATTTT.

The chain employs TRBV20-1 and TRBJ2-3; 7 bases fit TRBD2. The CDR3 runs 15 residues. Germline V lookup: CDR1 DFQATT, CDR2 SNEGSKA (reference sequence). The ends lost 5 bases at V and 6 bases at J; junction bases unmatched: 14. Here the CDR3 DNA reads TGCAGTGCTTCACCTAGCGGTACGCCGCCGGATACGCAGTATTTT. Its translation is CSASPSGTPPDTQYF.

This chain links TRBV29-1 with TRBJ1-1; no clear D gene. The CDR3 runs 12 residues. V was cut by 6 bases and J by 2 bases, with 10 bases left in between. CDR1 and CDR2 (germline): SQVTM, ANQGSEA. Here the CDR3 reads CSVKRSNTEAFF. In DNA form, the CDR3 reads TGCAGCGTAAAAAGGAGTAACACTGAAGCTTTCTTT.

This clonotype was counted ten times or more. This chain joins TRBV12-3 or TRBV12-4 and TRBJ2-1, with 7 nucleotides matching TRBD2. The CDR3 runs 15 residues. The V gene end was trimmed by 5 bases and the J gene end by 9 bases; junction bases not matched to a gene: 13. CDR3 loop: CASSPKREIGSEQFF. Written as DNA, the CDR3 is TGTGCCAGCAGTCCTAAGCGGGAAATAGGATCTGAGCAGTTCTTC.

The chain has TRBV2 and TRBJ1-5; D is uncertain. The length of the CDR3 is 12 residues. Deletions cut 3 bases from V and 7 bases from J, with 7 bases between. Germline V gene data show CDR1 as SNHLY and CDR2 as FYNNEI. CDR3 nucleotide sequence: TGTGCCAGCAGTGATACGGGGCAGCCCCAGCATTTT. Translated: CASSDTGQPQHF.

The V and J genes are TRBV7-6 and TRBJ2-1; D is possibly TRBD2 (6 bases). Per the germline V gene, CDR1 is SGHVS and CDR2 is FNYEAQ. This CDR3 is 17 amino acids long. Trimming pared 5 bases from V and 0 bases from J, leaving 17 bases between. CDR3 protein: CASSPTSPRASYNEQFF. Written as DNA, the CDR3 is TGTGCCAGCAGCCCGACTAGTCCTCGGGCCTCCTACAATGAGCAGTTCTTC.

This clonotype was recorded at least ten times. The chain has TRBV28 and TRBJ1-1; D gene unclear. The CDR3 is 12 amino acids. With 3 bases removed from V and 4 bases from J, the gap between germline ends came to 6 bases. Germline loops: CDR1 MDHEN, CDR2 SYDVKM. CDR3 in amino acids: CASSLVRTEAFF. In DNA, the CDR3 is TGTGCCAGCAGTTTGGTCCGCACTGAAGCTTTCTTT.

A note on this clonotype: This may come from a read error, since a much larger clone is one base off. The rearrangement joins TRBV20-1 to TRBJ2-7; D is ambiguous. Germline assignment: CDR1 DFQATT and CDR2 SNEGSKA (reference sequence). CDR3 length: 13 amino acids. The V and J ends lost 5 bases and 2 bases respectively, with 13 bases between them. The CDR3 DNA reads TGCAGTGCTGTTAGGCCGTCCGCCTACGAGCAGTACTTC. The encoded protein is CSAVRPSAYEQYF.

The chain links TRBV2 to TRBJ2-3; tentative D call: TRBD1 (6 bases). Germline V gene data show CDR1 as SNHLY and CDR2 as FYNNEI. V was clipped by 7 bases and J by 10 bases, with 21 bases between them. This CDR3 contains 14 residues. CDR3: CASIPSQGRAAQYF. Here the CDR3 DNA reads TGTGCCAGCATACCATCGCAGGGGCGGGCGGCGCAGTATTTT.

This clonotype has only a few counts. The chain links TRBV29-1 to TRBJ1-2, with TRBD1 identical over 7 bases. V lost 5 bases, J lost 8 bases, and 5 bases stayed unmatched. There are 11 residues in the CDR3. Germline CDR1 reads SQVTM; CDR2 reads ANQGSEA. The CDR3 DNA reads TGCAGCGTTTCGGACAGGTTAGGCTACACCTTC. Encoded protein: CSVSDRLGYTF.

The sample holds a few counts of this clonotype. The gene calls are TRBV5-1 and TRBJ1-2, with D unclear. This CDR3 comprises 14 residues. V was trimmed by 0 bases and J by 5 bases, leaving 11 bases between them. CDR1 and CDR2 (germline): SGHRS, YFSETQ. The DNA of the CDR3 is TGCGCCAGCAGCTTGGAGACGAGTGGATATGGCTACACCTTC. Residues: CASSLETSGYGYTF.